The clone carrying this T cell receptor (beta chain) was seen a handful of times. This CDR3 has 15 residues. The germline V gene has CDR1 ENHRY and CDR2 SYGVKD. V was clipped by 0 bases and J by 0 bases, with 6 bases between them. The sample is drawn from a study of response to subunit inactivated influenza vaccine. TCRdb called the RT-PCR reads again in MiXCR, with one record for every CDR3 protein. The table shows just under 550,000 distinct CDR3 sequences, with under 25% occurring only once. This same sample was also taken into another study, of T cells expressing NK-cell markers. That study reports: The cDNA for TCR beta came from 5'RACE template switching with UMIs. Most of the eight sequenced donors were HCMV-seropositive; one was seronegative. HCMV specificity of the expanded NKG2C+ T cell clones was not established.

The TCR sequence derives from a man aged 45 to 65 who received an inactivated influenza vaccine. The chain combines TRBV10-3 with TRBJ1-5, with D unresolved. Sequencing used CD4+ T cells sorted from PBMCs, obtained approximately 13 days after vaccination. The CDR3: CAISESPYSNQPQHF. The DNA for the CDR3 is TGTGCCATCAGTGAGTCCCCTTATAGCAATCAGCCCCAGCATTTT.